Below, 11 T cell receptor beta chains from the same sample are listed, as sequenced in a study of cytomegalovirus exposure and HLA in healthy donors. The PCR was carried out with 60 Vbeta primers and 13 Jbeta primers. Method: immunoSEQ multiplex PCR; TCRdb's copy keeps in-frame clones and lacks some. Of around 180,000 clones listed, about three quarters are singletons. Input material: PBMCs. Source of these receptors: a girl between 5 and 17 years old in good health and CMV-seronegative.

The CDR3 DNA reads TGCGCCAGCAGCTTGCAGGGGATCCTAAACTATGGCTACACCTTC. It specifies CASSLQGILNYGYTF. The rearrangement joins TRBV5-1 to TRBJ1-2, with D perhaps matching TRBD1 (6 bases). This CDR3 contains 15 residues. The germline V gene has CDR1 SGHRS and CDR2 YFSETQ. The V gene lost 1 base and the J gene lost 2 bases, with 12 bases spanning the gap.

The CDR3 DNA sequence: TGCGCCAGCAGCCGAGGTGAACGGGTCTCTGGAAACACCATATATTTT. It codes for CASSRGERVSGNTIYF. The gene calls are TRBV4-1 and TRBJ1-3; D call uncertain. V lost 4 bases and J lost 0, with 13 bases in between. The CDR3 loop spans 16 amino acids. CDR1 is MGHRA, CDR2 YSYEKL, per germline.

The CDR3 spells CASSPSGGAYTQYF. The CDR3 DNA reads TGTGCCAGCAGTCCTAGCGGGGGGGCTTATACGCAGTATTTT. V gene TRBV6-5 combines with J gene TRBJ2-3; 12 bases map to TRBD2. The junction had 4 bases not matched to a gene; V was cut back by 5 bases and J by 7 bases. Germline lookup yields CDR1 MNHEY and CDR2 SVGAGI. The CDR3 consists of 14 residues.

The chain links TRBV5-1 to TRBJ2-7; no clear D. V was trimmed by 4 bases and J by 3 bases, leaving 17 bases between them. This CDR3 has 15 amino acids. Germline values: CDR1 SGHRS, CDR2 YFSETQ. The CDR3 loop reads CASSLEGDTNYEQYF. The CDR3 bases are TGCGCCAGCAGCCTCGAAGGCGACACAAACTACGAGCAGTACTTC. The whole variable domain, filled in from reference TRBV5-1 and TRBJ2-7, reads KAGVTQTPRYLIKTRGQQVTLSCSPISGHRSVSWYQQTPGQGLQFLFEYFSETQRNKGNFPGRFSGRQFSNSRSEMNVSTLELGDSALYLCASSLEGDTNYEQYFGPGTRLTVT.

This clone is a singleton in its sample. The V and J genes are TRBV9 and TRBJ1-3, with TRBD1 identical over 10 bases. Looked up from germline, CDR1 is SGDLS and CDR2 is YYNGEE. J was trimmed by 7 bases and V by 5 bases; bases with no gene match: 6. This CDR3 comprises 14 residues. CDR3 in amino acids: CASSDRTGGNTIYF. The DNA for the CDR3 is TGTGCCAGCAGTGACCGGACAGGGGGGAACACCATATATTTT.

The V gene is TRBV5-4, the J gene TRBJ1-6, with D tentatively TRBD1 (6 bases). Trimming shortened V by 4 bases and J by 7 bases, and 15 bases separated the two germline ends. The CDR3 consists of 15 residues. The V gene's germline CDR1 is SGHNT and CDR2 YYREEE (reference sequence). The CDR3 region has the DNA TGTGCCAGCAGCCTAGTGGGGGCGCTGAATTCACCCCTCCACTTT. Translating gives CASSLVGALNSPLHF.

V is TRBV6-5 and J is TRBJ1-1, with 10 bases lining up with TRBD1. J lost 5 bases, V lost 7 bases, and 7 bases had no gene match. Germline CDR1 and CDR2: MNHEY and SVGAGI. The CDR3 is 14 residues long. The CDR3 DNA is TGTGCCAGCAACCCGGGGACAGGGGTGACTGAAGCTTTCTTT. Translated, it gives CASNPGTGVTEAFF.

The chain couples TRBV27 to TRBJ2-1; TRBD2 aligns across 7 bases. The germline gives CDR1 MNHEY, CDR2 SMNVEV (reference sequence). The CDR3 is 14 residues long. The J segment lost 12 bases and the V segment lost 0 bases, leaving 8 bases of the junction unmatched. The CDR3 DNA reads as TGTGCCAGCAGTTTATCCCCCGGGACTACCAGGCAGTTCTTC. Amino acid sequence: CASSLSPGTTRQFF.

J is TRBJ2-7 and V is TRBV14; 8 positions match TRBD1. The length of the CDR3 is 15 residues. The ends lost 0 bases at V and 4 bases at J; junction bases unmatched: 5. In germline, CDR1 is SGHDN, CDR2 FVKESK. CDR3 nucleotide sequence: TGTGCCAGCAGCCAAGATGACAGGGGAACATACGAGCAGTACTTC. Translated, it gives CASSQDDRGTYEQYF. Filled out from reference TRBV14 and TRBJ2-7, the complete variable domain reads EAGVTQFPSHSVIEKGQTVTLRCDPISGHDNLYWYRRVMGKEIKFLLHFVKESKQDESGMPNNRFLAERTGGTYSTLKVQPAELEDSGVYFCASSQDDRGTYEQYFGPGTRLTVT.

With respect to this clone: The same CDR3 also results from other DNA sequences found in this sample. V usage is TRBV5-1 and J usage is TRBJ1-1; TRBD1 is a possible D gene (6 bases). V was pared by 0 bases and J by 3 bases, with 9 bases between. The length of the CDR3 is 14 residues. Germline V CDR1 and CDR2: SGHRS, YFSETQ. CDR3 in DNA: TGCGCCAGCAGCTTGGTAGGGGGGGACACTGAAGCTTTCTTT. It translates to CASSLVGGDTEAFF.

The rearrangement joins TRBV9 to TRBJ1-4; D remains unclear. V was shortened by 0 bases and J by 2 bases, with 11 bases between the two germline ends. Germline CDR1 SGDLS, CDR2 YYNGEE. The CDR3 sequence is 16 residues long. CDR3 nucleotides: TGTGCCAGCAGCGTAGCTGCGGGGTCGACTAATGAAAAACTGTTTTTT. The encoded protein is CASSVAAGSTNEKLFF.